The 31 T cell receptor beta chains in this list originate from one sample, sequenced in a study of identical twins. From the 5' RACE reads, TCRdb called clonotypes with MiXCR, one entry per CDR3 protein. The sample includes about 240,000 distinct CDR3 sequences, 12% of them seen just once. The same sample was also used in a study of yellow fever vaccine responses in identical twins.

The sequenced sample consisted of memory (CD45RO+) T cells sorted from blood. These TCRs come from a woman under 30 in good health.

V gene TRBV6-1 combines with J gene TRBJ1-1; D is possibly TRBD1 (6 bases). Deletions cut 6 bases from V and 6 bases from J, with 14 bases between. Germline CDR1 MNHNS, CDR2 SASEGT. The CDR3 is made up of 13 amino acids. CDR3 bases: TGTGCCAGCAGCCTAGGGGGATCGCCTGAAGCTTTCTTT. It is translated as CASSLGGSPEAFF.

This rearrangement joins TRBV12-3 or TRBV12-4 to TRBJ2-7, with D perhaps matching TRBD2 (5 bases). This CDR3 contains 13 residues. Between the trimmed V and J ends, which lost 4 bases and 7 bases, there was a span of 14 bases. CDR3 protein: CASSSVSGYEQYF. The CDR3 nucleotides are TGTGCCAGCAGTTCCGTGAGCGGTTATGAGCAGTACTTC.

In this sample, this clonotype turned up a few times. This chain joins TRBV4-2 and TRBJ2-2; the match to TRBD1 covers 7 bases. J lost 7 bases, V lost 6 bases, and 14 bases had no gene match. Germline V gives CDR1 LGHNA, CDR2 YNFKEQ. The CDR3 extends over 16 amino acids. The DNA for the CDR3 is TGTGCCAGCAGGCAAAGGTCAGGGGGAATGCACGGGGAGCTGTTTTTT. Its protein is CASRQRSGGMHGELFF.

DNA of the CDR3: TGCAGCGTTGACCTAGGGGGACAGGGGGATCAGCCCCAGCATTTT. It encodes CSVDLGGQGDQPQHF. The chain joins TRBV29-1 to TRBJ1-5; 11 positions match TRBD1. Per the germline V gene, CDR1 is SQVTM and CDR2 is ANQGSEA. V trimming: 3 bases; J trimming: 5 bases; junction bases outside the gene matches: 6. The CDR3 runs 15 residues.

The chain uses TRBV29-1 and TRBJ2-1; 14 positions match TRBD2. CDR3 length: 18 amino acids. After removal of 7 bases from V and 7 bases from J, the junction contained 18 bases not matched to a gene. CDR1 is SQVTM and CDR2 is ANQGSEA in the germline V gene. This CDR3 is CSASPGLAGGSPVNEQFF. The DNA for the CDR3 is TGCAGCGCGTCCCCAGGACTAGCGGGGGGTAGTCCCGTGAATGAGCAGTTCTTC.

This clonotype was counted many times. V and J are TRBV7-8 and TRBJ1-1, with D perhaps TRBD1 (5 bases). Germline V gene sequence: CDR1 SGHVS, CDR2 FQNEAQ. Between the trimmed V and J ends, which lost 0 bases and 2 bases, there was a span of 10 bases. The CDR3 spans 15 residues. This CDR3 is CASSLAAQGNTEAFF. As DNA, the CDR3 is TGTGCCAGCAGCTTAGCGGCTCAGGGAAACACTGAAGCTTTCTTT.

This clonotype was counted only a few times. The rearrangement links TRBV27 to TRBJ2-7; D call uncertain. The V and J ends lost 10 bases and 0 bases respectively, with 13 bases between them. This CDR3 region has 13 residues. The germline CDR1 and CDR2 sequences are MNHEY and SMNVEV (reference sequence). CDR3 residues: CATSELSSYEQYF. In nucleotides, the CDR3 is TGTGCCACCTCAGAACTTAGCTCCTACGAGCAGTACTTC.

This clonotype was seen more than once but under ten times. The chain carries TRBV4-1 and TRBJ2-5; TRBD2 agrees at 11 bases. Germline CDR1 is MGHRA and CDR2 is YSYEKL. The CDR3 spans 17 residues. The trim removed 2 bases at V and 7 bases at J, leaving 12 bases unmatched. CDR3 DNA: TGCGCCAGCAGCCAACCGACTAGCGGGACAGAAACTTGGACCCAGTACTTC. Translating it yields CASSQPTSGTETWTQYF.

This clonotype was detected ten times or more. J is TRBJ2-1 and V is TRBV3-1; weak D call: TRBD2 (6 bases). Trimming cost V 0 bases and J 5 bases, with 14 bases left between them. CDR1 is LGHDT, CDR2 YNNKEL, per germline (reference sequence). The CDR3 contains 16 residues. CDR3 residues: CASSQDFGGFNNEQFF. CDR3 nucleotides: TGTGCCAGCAGCCAAGATTTCGGAGGGTTCAACAATGAGCAGTTCTTC.

Comments on this clonotype: A much larger clone differs by one base, so this may be a read error. The gene calls are TRBV11-2 and TRBJ2-5; unclear D gene. The CDR3 length is 13 residues. Germline V gene data show CDR1 as SGHAT and CDR2 as FQNNGV. The CDR3 here is CASSLGVVETQCF. CDR3 nucleotides: TGTGCCAGCAGCTTAGGGGTAGTGGAGACCCAGTGCTTC.

This clonotype was seen ten or more times. The chain joins TRBV28 to TRBJ2-1, with D unresolved. The CDR3 sequence is 19 residues long. Germline V gene data show CDR1 as MDHEN and CDR2 as SYDVKM. V was cut by 4 bases and J by 0 bases, with 22 bases left in between. The CDR3 nucleotides are TGTGCCAGCAGTTCCAACTCCGGACCTGCGTTGGGCTCCTACAATGAGCAGTTCTTC. Its protein is CASSSNSGPALGSYNEQFF.

V usage is TRBV11-2 and J usage is TRBJ2-5; D may match TRBD1 or TRBD2 (5 bases each). The V end was cut by 3 bases, the J end by 5 bases, with 10 bases between. The CDR3 covers 13 residues. Germline CDR1 and CDR2: SGHAT and FQNNGV. The CDR3 DNA is TGTGCCAGCAGCTTGCGATGGGGGGAGACCCAGTACTTC. Encoded protein: CASSLRWGETQYF. The full variable domain, its missing parts supplied by reference TRBV11-2 and TRBJ2-5, is EAGVAQSPRYKIIEKRQSVAFWCNPISGHATLYWYQQILGQGPKLLIQFQNNGVVDDSQLPKDRFSAERLKGVDSTLKIQPAKLEDSAVYLCASSLRWGETQYFGPGTRLLVL.

The sample holds a few counts of this clonotype. The rearrangement links TRBV6-1 to TRBJ1-5; D possibly corresponds to TRBD1 (6 bases). Trimming stripped 3 bases from V and 8 bases from J, with 14 bases between. The CDR3 sequence is 14 residues long. The germline V gene encodes CDR1 MNHNS and CDR2 SASEGT. CDR3: CASSDTGRWEPQHF. The CDR3 bases are TGTGCCAGCAGTGATACAGGGAGGTGGGAGCCCCAGCATTTT.

This clonotype showed up just a few times. J is TRBJ2-7 and V is TRBV28, with TRBD2 matching over 7 bases. CDR1 is MDHEN, CDR2 SYDVKM, per germline. V trimming: 6 bases; J trimming: 5 bases; junction bases outside the gene matches: 4. The length of the CDR3 is 12 residues. Written as DNA, the CDR3 is TGTGCCAGCAGGCGCGGGGGTAACGAGCAGTACTTC. Residues: CASRRGGNEQYF.

This clonotype was detected many times. The chain uses TRBV10-3 and TRBJ2-2; D might be TRBD1 (6 bases). This CDR3 comprises 15 residues. Germline V gene lookup returns CDR1 ENHRY and CDR2 SYGVKD. With 6 bases removed from V and 1 base from J, the gap between germline ends came to 12 bases. The CDR3 sequence: CAIRPQGGNTGELFF. For the CDR3, the DNA is TGTGCCATCAGGCCACAAGGGGGGAACACCGGGGAGCTGTTTTTT.

This clonotype was detected only a few times. This chain joins TRBV11-3 and TRBJ2-2; D is unresolved. From germline, CDR1 is SGHNT and CDR2 YENEEA. The CDR3 loop spans 17 amino acids. Trimming took off 0 bases at V and 1 base at J, with 12 bases between the two ends. The CDR3 DNA sequence: TGTGCCAGCAGCTTAGATCTGGGCGGTTTGAACACCGGGGAGCTGTTTTTT. Residues: CASSLDLGGLNTGELFF.

The table lists this clonotype with a few counts. The chain recombines TRBV5-5 with TRBJ2-3; the D is unclear. CDR1 is SGHKS, CDR2 YYEKEE, per germline (reference sequence). The V end was cut by 2 bases, the J end by 0 bases, with 7 bases between. CDR3 length: 14 amino acids. CDR3 nucleotide sequence: TGTGCCAGCAGCTTCGGAGCCAGCACAGATACGCAGTATTTT. Protein sequence: CASSFGASTDTQYF.

This clonotype has ten or more counts. J is TRBJ1-1 and V is TRBV29-1; D is possibly TRBD1 (5 bases). V lost 4 bases to trimming and J lost 1 base, with 10 bases between them. The CDR3 runs 13 residues. The germline V gene encodes CDR1 SQVTM and CDR2 ANQGSEA. CDR3 sequence: CSVAGPWNTEAFF. The CDR3 DNA is TGCAGCGTTGCGGGGCCCTGGAACACTGAAGCTTTCTTT. Using reference TRBV29-1 and TRBJ1-1 for the parts outside the CDR3, the full variable domain is SAVISQKPSRDICQRGTSLTIQCQVDSQVTMMFWYRQQPGQSLTLIATANQGSEATYESGFVIDKFPISRPNLTFSTLTVSNMSPEDSSIYLCSVAGPWNTEAFFGQGTRLTVV.

This clonotype has a handful of counts. The genes are TRBV4-2 and TRBJ2-3; 12 bases match TRBD2. This CDR3 has 22 residues. Germline trimming cut 0 bases from V and 0 bases from J; bases unmatched to any gene: 16. The germline gives CDR1 LGHNA, CDR2 YNFKEQ. CDR3 amino acids: CASSQDSQMGTSGYSSTDTQYF. The CDR3 DNA reads TGTGCCAGCAGCCAAGATTCCCAGATGGGGACTAGCGGGTACTCTAGCACAGATACGCAGTATTTT.

V gene TRBV10-1 combines with J gene TRBJ2-7; 10 bases are a match to TRBD2. V shed 3 bases and J 3 bases; nucleotides not matched to a gene: 5. From germline, CDR1 is WNHNN and CDR2 SYGVQD (reference sequence). The CDR3 is 15 residues long. CDR3 DNA: TGCGCCAGCAGTGATACTAGCGGGGCGATCTACGAGCAGTACTTC. Its translation is CASSDTSGAIYEQYF.

The rearrangement joins TRBV10-3 to TRBJ2-3; D unclear. V lost 3 bases, J lost 5 bases, and 3 bases lay in between. This CDR3 region has 11 residues. Germline values: CDR1 ENHRY, CDR2 SYGVKD. CDR3 loop: CAISEGDTQYF. The CDR3 DNA reads TGTGCCATCAGTGAAGGAGATACGCAGTATTTT.

This clonotype was seen a few times. The CDR3 DNA is TGTGCCAGCAGTTCCTCCGGGACAGGGGTGTACACCGGGGAGCTGTTTTTT. This encodes CASSSSGTGVYTGELFF. The rearrangement uses TRBV28 and TRBJ2-2; 10 bases are a match to TRBD1. The CDR3 covers 17 residues. With 4 bases clipped from V and 3 bases from J, the junction kept 8 bases outside the gene matches. Germline loops: CDR1 MDHEN, CDR2 SYDVKM. Full variable domain (remainder filled in from reference TRBV28 and TRBJ2-2): DVKVTQSSRYLVKRTGEKVFLECVQDMDHENMFWYRQDPGLGLRLIYFSYDVKMKEKGDIPEGYSVSREKKERFSLILESASTNQTSMYLCASSSSGTGVYTGELFFGEGSRLTVL.

As concerns this clonotype: One junction end disagrees with the germline gene, perhaps due to a read error. The rearrangement uses TRBV7-7 and TRBJ2-1, with TRBD2 as a possible D gene (6 bases). Germline V gene lookup returns CDR1 SSHAT and CDR2 FNYEAQ (reference sequence). The CDR3 totals 16 residues. CDR3 sequence reads: CASSERTTASYNEQFF. The DNA of the CDR3 is TGTGCTAGCAGCGAAAGGACTACCGCATCCTACAATGAGCAGTTCTTC.

This clonotype was detected many times. The J gene is TRBJ2-3, the V gene TRBV12-3 or TRBV12-4, with D possibly being TRBD2 (5 bases). The CDR3 is 11 residues long. V was trimmed by 3 bases and J by 11 bases, leaving 9 bases between them. As DNA, the CDR3 is TGTGCCAGCAGTTTCGGGGAGATGCAGTATTTT. Its translation: CASSFGEMQYF.

This clonotype has only a few counts. The genes are TRBV7-9 and TRBJ1-2; 9 nucleotides line up with TRBD1. Trimming cost V 3 bases and J 2 bases; bases outside gene matches: 4. Germline V gene lookup returns CDR1 SEHNR and CDR2 FQNEAQ (reference sequence). CDR3 size: 15 residues. The CDR3 DNA follows: TGTGCCAGCAGCTTCGGACAGGGGAAAAACTATGGCTACACCTTC. It translates to CASSFGQGKNYGYTF.

A note on this clonotype: The junction departs from the called germline gene at one end, perhaps through a read error. The V call is TRBV7-2, the J call TRBJ2-1; D is unresolved. This CDR3 has 13 residues. Looked up from germline, CDR1 is SGHTA and CDR2 is FQGNSA. The CDR3 sequence: CASSLVEYSEQFF. The CDR3 DNA reads as TGTGCCAGCAGCTTAGTTGAGTACAGTGAGCAGTTCTTC.

Only a few counts were recorded for this clonotype. This sequence joins TRBV18 and TRBJ2-7, with D perhaps TRBD2 (5 bases). Germline V gives CDR1 KGHSH, CDR2 LQKENI. Deletions cut 6 bases from V and 3 bases from J, with 12 bases between. CDR3 length equals 13 residues. Here the CDR3 reads CASSPGRGYEQYF. In DNA, the CDR3 is TGTGCCAGCTCGCCCGGCCGGGGCTACGAGCAGTACTTC. Full variable domain (rest looked up from reference TRBV18 and TRBJ2-7): NAGVMQNPRHLVRRRGQEARLRCSPMKGHSHVYWYRQLPEEGLKFMVYLQKENIIDESGMPKERFSAEFPKEGPSILRIQQVVRGDSAAYFCASSPGRGYEQYFGPGTRLTVT.

A few counts support this clonotype. This chain links TRBV7-9 with TRBJ2-5; 9 bases match TRBD1. The CDR3 runs 17 residues. J lost 3 bases, V lost 5 bases, and 13 bases had no gene match. Germline V gene data show CDR1 as SEHNR and CDR2 as FQNEAQ (reference sequence). This CDR3 is CASSDGTGMKTKETQYF. DNA of the CDR3: TGTGCCAGCAGCGATGGGACAGGGATGAAGACGAAAGAGACCCAGTACTTC.

This clonotype was counted between two and nine times. The CDR3 region has the DNA TGTGCCAGCAGCGAGCCAACGGGCTCTGGGGCCAACGTCCTGACTTTC. Its protein product is CASSEPTGSGANVLTF. The V gene is TRBV9, the J gene TRBJ2-6; D unclear. The V and J ends lost 3 bases and 0 bases respectively, with 10 bases between them. CDR1 and CDR2 from the germline V gene are SGDLS and YYNGEE. This CDR3 has 16 residues.

The rearrangement links TRBV5-1 to TRBJ2-5; 12 bases are shared with TRBD1. CDR3 length: 16 amino acids. Germline lookup yields CDR1 SGHRS and CDR2 YFSETQ. V dropped 5 bases and J dropped 5; count of bases not matched to a gene: 10. The chain's CDR3 is CASRKEGQGAGETQYF. As DNA, the CDR3 is TGCGCCAGCAGAAAGGAGGGACAGGGGGCCGGTGAGACCCAGTACTTC.

The chain carries TRBV3-1 and TRBJ2-1; 12 bases fit TRBD2. With 2 bases clipped from V and 12 bases from J, the junction kept 5 bases outside the gene matches. The CDR3 is made up of 14 amino acids. The germline gives CDR1 LGHDT, CDR2 YNNKEL (reference sequence). The CDR3 coding sequence is TGTGCCAGCAGCCAATCTAGCGGGGGGGTTTGGCAGTTCTTC. Its protein product is CASSQSSGGVWQFF.